This entry is about one T cell receptor (beta chain). Its antigen remains unknown. As every portion of the isolated RNA was reverse transcribed, the sequencing read expressed TCRB transcripts. For naive, central memory and regulatory T cell samples, reads averaged approximately 3.6 million. The repertoire was sequenced with immunoSEQ multiplex PCR; TCRdb's copy has only in-frame clones and lacks some. Of a few hundred thousand clones in the sample, about 12% were seen once. This sample was included in a study of beta chain features in type 1 diabetes. General study findings and limits: TCRB CDR3s from Type 1 diabetes patients were moderately but significantly shorter in all four CD4+ subsets.

Germline values: CDR1 SGHRS, CDR2 YFSETQ. The CDR3 consists of 14 residues. V gave up 5 bases and J gave up 4 bases, with 12 bases separating them. Cell sorting via CD45RO/CCR7/CD25/CD127/CD95/CD27 was performed to obtain CD4+ naive, central memory, regulatory and stem cell-like memory cells. The receptor comes from a woman in her late teens or twenties with type 1 diabetes. This chain links TRBV5-1 with TRBJ1-4, with D perhaps matching TRBD1 (5 bases). What was sequenced was naive CD4+ T cells from blood. This chain's CDR3 is CASRPDTSNEKLFF. The CDR3 bases are TGCGCCAGCAGACCGGACACAAGTAATGAAAAACTGTTTTTT. The entire variable domain, with the rest obtained from reference TRBV5-1 and TRBJ1-4, is as follows: KAGVTQTPRYLIKTRGQQVTLSCSPISGHRSVSWYQQTPGQGLQFLFEYFSETQRNKGNFPGRFSGRQFSNSRSEMNVSTLELGDSALYLCASRPDTSNEKLFFGSGTQLSVL.